The 12 T cell receptor beta chains below come from one sample, sequenced in a study of shared clonotypes between healthy human individuals. Method: immunoSEQ multiplex PCR; TCRdb's copy keeps in-frame clones and lacks some. The sample yields some 2.1 million clones, approximately 95% seen once. The specimen was naive CD4+ T cells sorted from blood. Described subset: CD45RA+ positively selected. The receptors stem from a young man in good health.

This rearrangement joins TRBV5-1 to TRBJ2-3; 9 bases align to TRBD2. CDR1 and CDR2 from the germline V gene are SGHRS and YFSETQ. Losses at the gene ends were 2 bases for V and 3 bases for J; bases not matched to a gene: 4. CDR3 length: 15 amino acids. In nucleotides, the CDR3 is TGCGCCAGCAGCTTCATTAGCGGGAGAACAGATACGCAGTATTTT. Protein: CASSFISGRTDTQYF.

The chain has TRBV10-2 and TRBJ1-6; possibly TRBD1 for D (5 bases). The CDR3 totals 14 residues. Germline V gene lookup returns CDR1 WSHSY and CDR2 SAAADI. The germline V and J ends were trimmed by 4 bases and 7 bases, with 11 bases remaining between them. CDR3 loop: CASSVTDRNSPLHF. In DNA, the CDR3 is TGCGCCAGCAGTGTGACAGATCGGAATTCACCCCTCCACTTT.

The chain is built from TRBV27 and TRBJ2-5; D is tentatively TRBD1 or TRBD2 (5 bases each). The V and J ends lost 5 bases and 5 bases respectively, with 15 bases between them. Germline CDR1 and CDR2: MNHEY and SMNVEV (reference sequence). CDR3 length: 14 amino acids. The CDR3 loop is CASSPGGGLETQYF. CDR3 in DNA: TGTGCCAGCAGTCCAGGTGGGGGTCTGGAGACCCAGTACTTC.

This sequence joins TRBV11-2 and TRBJ1-5; the D is unclear. The CDR3 is 13 residues long. Trimming removed 0 bases at V and 7 bases at J, with 7 bases between. Per germline, CDR1 SGHAT and CDR2 FQNNGV. CDR3 sequence reads: CASSLDIPQPQHF. The CDR3 DNA is TGTGCCAGCAGCTTAGATATTCCCCAGCCCCAGCATTTT.

The gene calls are TRBV18 and TRBJ2-7, with 11 bases identical to TRBD2. After removal of 3 bases from V and 1 base from J, the junction contained 17 bases not matched to a gene. Per the germline V gene, CDR1 is KGHSH and CDR2 is LQKENI. This CDR3 is 20 amino acids long. The CDR3 DNA reads TGTGCCAGCTCACCGAGTACTAAGGCTAGCGGGGGGCGTCAATCCTACGAGCAGTACTTC. This encodes CASSPSTKASGGRQSYEQYF.

Comments on this clone: This same CDR3 is encoded by further DNA sequences in the sample. This chain links TRBV2 with TRBJ1-2; 7 bases line up with TRBD1. Unmatched junction bases numbered 1, after V lost 5 bases and J lost 1 base. The CDR3 consists of 13 residues. Germline CDR1 SNHLY, CDR2 FYNNEI. The CDR3 DNA follows: TGTGCCAGCAGTAGGGACAGTAACTATGGCTACACCTTC. The encoded protein is CASSRDSNYGYTF.

V usage is TRBV5-4 and J usage is TRBJ2-5, with D unclear. Deletions cut 5 bases from V and 3 bases from J, with 11 bases between. Germline V gene lookup returns CDR1 SGHNT and CDR2 YYREEE (reference sequence). This CDR3 has 13 amino acids. Here the CDR3 DNA reads TGTGCCAGCAGACCCAAATTCGAAGAGACCCAGTACTTC. This encodes CASRPKFEETQYF.

This clone has just one count. The chain employs TRBV5-4 and TRBJ2-7; D may be TRBD1 or TRBD2 (7 bases each). The CDR3 has 16 residues. Per the germline V gene, CDR1 is SGHNT and CDR2 is YYREEE (reference sequence). Trimming pared 4 bases from V and 6 bases from J, leaving 23 bases between. The CDR3 here is CASSMAGETGRIEQYF. CDR3 DNA: TGTGCCAGCAGCATGGCGGGGGAGACAGGGAGGATCGAGCAGTACTTC.

The CDR3 reads CAWAAGSNQPQHF. CDR3 in DNA: TGTGCCTGGGCGGCCGGGAGCAATCAGCCCCAGCATTTT. J is TRBJ1-5 and V is TRBV30, with unresolved D. This CDR3 is built from 13 residues. V was shortened by 5 bases and J by 1 base, with 9 bases between the two germline ends. CDR1 and CDR2 from the germline V gene are GTSNPN and SVGIG (reference sequence).

The J gene is TRBJ1-6, the V gene TRBV6-6; D is undetermined. V was shortened by 5 bases and J by 6 bases, with 11 bases between the two germline ends. Germline V gives CDR1 MNHNY, CDR2 SVGAGI (reference sequence). This CDR3 spans 14 amino acids. CDR3 protein: CASSPGYVNSPLHF. In DNA form, the CDR3 reads TGTGCCAGCAGTCCCGGTTATGTTAATTCACCCCTCCACTTT.

This rearrangement joins TRBV10-3 to TRBJ2-7, with 9 bases identical to TRBD1. The CDR3 sequence is 14 residues long. Per germline, CDR1 ENHRY and CDR2 SYGVKD. The V and J ends lost 6 bases and 4 bases, in that order; junction bases with no gene match: 7. The CDR3 coding sequence is TGTGCCATCAGCTCCGGGACAGGGACTTACGAGCAGTACTTC. Amino acids: CAISSGTGTYEQYF.

J is TRBJ2-3 and V is TRBV11-2; D not resolved. Germline CDR1 reads SGHAT; CDR2 reads FQNNGV. The CDR3 is 14 residues long. Trimming removed 3 bases from V and 10 bases from J, with 17 bases in between. The CDR3 sequence: CASSLIRLSDAQYF. The CDR3 DNA follows: TGTGCCAGCAGCTTGATACGCCTGAGCGATGCGCAGTATTTT.